This TCR beta chain derives from a study of regulatory T cells in long-lasting Graves disease. Findings and limits, study-wide: For persistent Graves' patients, TCR diversity was lower than for newly diagnosed ones.

CDR3 regions were amplified by Arm-PCR using iRepertoire HTBI primers to build TCR beta libraries. TCRdb itself ran the multiplex PCR reads through MiXCR, one entry per CDR3 protein. The sample records hundreds of thousands of distinct CDR3 sequences, roughly 15% being singletons. CDR3 length: 15 residues. The germline CDR1 and CDR2 sequences are SGHTA and FQGNSA. V was clipped by 1 base and J by 3 bases, with 11 bases between them. For this clonotype: Its antigen is not identified.

The time point was: newly diagnosed GD, antithyroid drugs for less than 3 months. Making the TCR library involved RNA that had been extracted from PBMCs. The same sample was also used in a study of T cells in Graves' hyperthyroidism and ophthalmopathy.

Source: peripheral blood mononuclear cells (PBMCs), taken at new diagnosis, from a patient treated with antithyroid drugs. J is TRBJ2-3 and V is TRBV7-2; no reliable D call. This clonotype originated in a woman aged 25 to 39 with Graves disease. The CDR3 here is CASSLGLLRTDTQYF. In DNA form, the CDR3 reads TGTGCCAGCAGCTTAGGGCTTCTGAGGACAGATACGCAGTATTTT.